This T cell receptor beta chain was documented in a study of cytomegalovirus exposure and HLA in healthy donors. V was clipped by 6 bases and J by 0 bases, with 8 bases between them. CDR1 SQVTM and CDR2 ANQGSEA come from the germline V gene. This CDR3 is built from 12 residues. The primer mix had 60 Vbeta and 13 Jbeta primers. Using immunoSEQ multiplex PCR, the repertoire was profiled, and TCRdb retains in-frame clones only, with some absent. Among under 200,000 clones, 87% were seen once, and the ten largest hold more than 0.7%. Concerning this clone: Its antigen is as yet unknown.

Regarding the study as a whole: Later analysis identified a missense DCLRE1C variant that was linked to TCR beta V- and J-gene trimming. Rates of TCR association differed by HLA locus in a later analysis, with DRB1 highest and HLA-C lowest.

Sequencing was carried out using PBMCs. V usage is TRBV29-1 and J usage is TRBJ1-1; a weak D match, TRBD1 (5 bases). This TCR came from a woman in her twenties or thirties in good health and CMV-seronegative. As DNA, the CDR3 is TGCAGCGTCCGCAGGGTGAACACTGAAGCTTTCTTT. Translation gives CSVRRVNTEAFF.